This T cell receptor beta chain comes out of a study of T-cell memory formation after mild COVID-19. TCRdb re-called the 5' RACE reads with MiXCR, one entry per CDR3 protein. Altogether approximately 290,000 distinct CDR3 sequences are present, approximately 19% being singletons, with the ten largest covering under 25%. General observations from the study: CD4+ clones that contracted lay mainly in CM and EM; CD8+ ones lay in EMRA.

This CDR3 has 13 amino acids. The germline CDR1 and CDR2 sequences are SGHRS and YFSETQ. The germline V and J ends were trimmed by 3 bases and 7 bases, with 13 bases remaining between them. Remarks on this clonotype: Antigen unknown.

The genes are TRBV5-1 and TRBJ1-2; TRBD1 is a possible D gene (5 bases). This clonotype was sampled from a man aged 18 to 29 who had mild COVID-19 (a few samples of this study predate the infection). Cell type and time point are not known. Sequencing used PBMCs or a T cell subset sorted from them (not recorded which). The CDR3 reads CASSSQGEGGYTF. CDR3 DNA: TGCGCCAGCAGCTCCCAGGGAGAAGGTGGCTACACCTTC. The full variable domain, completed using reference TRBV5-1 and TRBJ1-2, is KAGVTQTPRYLIKTRGQQVTLSCSPISGHRSVSWYQQTPGQGLQFLFEYFSETQRNKGNFPGRFSGRQFSNSRSEMNVSTLELGDSALYLCASSSQGEGGYTFGSGTRLTVV.